Listed here are 8 T cell receptor beta chains from one sample, sequenced in a study of vaccination and CD4 T cells after COVID-19. Sequence data for DNA of cultured CD4+ T cells were generated by the Oncomine TCR Beta short-read assay. TCRdb called the PCR reads again in MiXCR, with one record for every CDR3 protein. In the table there are thousands of distinct CDR3 sequences, approximately 40% of which are singletons. Antigens for these TCRs are unknown. The treatment is: 10-day PBMC culture with coronavirus spike peptide pools or control peptides (ViraFEST assay). Pre-COVID-19 pandemic sampling (2011-2018) yielded the unexposed donor's CD4+ T cells. Sequenced input: CD4+ T cells from blood, cultured in vitro. These receptors came from a human donor in good health.

The rearrangement uses TRBV25-1 and TRBJ1-1, with TRBD1 as a possible D gene (6 bases). CDR3 length: 15 residues. V gave up 0 bases and J gave up 6 bases, with 14 bases separating them. From germline, CDR1 is MGHDK and CDR2 SYGVNS. CDR3 in amino acids: CASSEYGGGISEAFF. The DNA for the CDR3 is TGTGCCAGCAGTGAATATGGAGGGGGGATCTCTGAAGCTTTCTTT.

The J gene is TRBJ1-2, the V gene TRBV11-2; D call uncertain. The CDR3 spans 13 residues. Germline V gives CDR1 SGHAT, CDR2 FQNNGV. Trimming took 1 base from V and 1 from J, leaving 4 bases between them. The CDR3 bases are TGTGCCAGCAGCTTAGGGGTTAACTATGGCTACACCTTC. The encoded protein is CASSLGVNYGYTF.

The V call is TRBV6-5, the J call TRBJ2-7; 10 nucleotides align to TRBD1. Losses at the gene ends were 4 bases for V and 5 bases for J; bases not matched to a gene: 8. Germline V gives CDR1 MNHEY, CDR2 SVGAGI. This CDR3 has 15 residues. Here the CDR3 reads CASSLPGQGFDEQYF. The CDR3, as DNA: TGTGCCAGCAGTTTACCGGGACAGGGGTTCGACGAGCAGTACTTC.

This clonotype was observed a handful of times. The CDR3 loop reads CSASPDRVDSPLHF. The CDR3 nucleotides read TGCAGTGCTAGCCCCGACAGGGTAGATTCACCCCTCCACTTT. The chain has TRBV20-1 and TRBJ1-6; 7 nucleotides line up with TRBD1. CDR1 is DFQATT and CDR2 is SNEGSKA in the germline V gene (reference sequence). V was clipped by 3 bases and J by 8 bases; unmatched bases: 7. CDR3 length equals 14 residues.

The gene calls are TRBV15 and TRBJ2-3, with TRBD2 matching over 8 bases. Germline assignment: CDR1 LNHNV and CDR2 YYDKDF (reference sequence). The CDR3 loop spans 15 amino acids. J lost 4 bases, V lost 2 bases, and 5 bases had no gene match. The CDR3 sequence is CATSRSGGVPDTQYF. Here the CDR3 DNA reads TGTGCCACCAGCAGATCCGGGGGGGTCCCAGATACGCAGTATTTT.

This clonotype was observed a handful of times. J is TRBJ1-2 and V is TRBV20-1; no definite D call. Germline loops: CDR1 DFQATT, CDR2 SNEGSKA (reference sequence). Deletions cut 3 bases from V and 6 bases from J, with 14 bases between. This CDR3 region has 13 residues. CDR3 loop: CSASAQAGDGYTF. CDR3 sequence (DNA): TGCAGTGCTAGCGCGCAGGCAGGTGATGGCTACACCTTC.

The CDR3 sequence is CASSDSPGATEAFF. In DNA form, the CDR3 reads TGTGCCAGCAGTGATTCCCCAGGGGCGACTGAAGCTTTCTTT. The rearrangement joins TRBV2 to TRBJ1-1; the D gene is possibly TRBD1 (6 bases). The germline V gene encodes CDR1 SNHLY and CDR2 FYNNEI. The CDR3 covers 14 residues. Trimming pared 3 bases from V and 5 bases from J, leaving 13 bases between.

This clonotype was detected only a few times. J is TRBJ1-2 and V is TRBV5-1; D gene unclear. Trimming removed 0 bases from V and 4 bases from J, with 10 bases in between. The CDR3 consists of 14 residues. Germline CDR1 and CDR2: SGHRS and YFSETQ. The CDR3 DNA is TGCGCCAGCAGCTTGGGACTGGAGGGCTATGGCTACACCTTC. The encoded protein is CASSLGLEGYGYTF.